This T cell receptor (beta chain) was sequenced for a study of blood T cell repertoires in COVID-19. On the study more broadly: Acute-phase and convalescent COVID-19 samples originated in the United States, Italy and Spain.

V shed 4 bases and J shed 7 bases, with 18 bases lying between them. Germline CDR1 reads SGHDT; CDR2 reads YYEEEE. This CDR3 comprises 14 residues. Participants were aged 18 to 89 years, lived in 25 or so US areas, and enrolled virtually. Cohort placement rested on clinical history that participants reported themselves. Cohort 3 donors counted as recovered after two negative PCRs, clearance, or resolved symptoms. Sequencing was performed with immunoSEQ multiplex PCR; in TCRdb, only in-frame clones are kept and a portion is missing. This sample has about 180,000 clones, with 60% to 80% found just once.

The V gene is TRBV5-6, the J gene TRBJ2-7; D is uncertain. The source material was PBMCs or T cells enriched from blood (not recorded which). This receptor was obtained from a woman between 45 and 65 years old who had recovered from COVID-19. The CDR3 sequence is CASSGFHRFLEQYF. The CDR3, as DNA: TGTGCCAGCAGCGGCTTCCACCGCTTTTTGGAGCAGTACTTC.